This entry lists 26 T cell receptor beta chains sequenced from one sample in a study of control samples from healthy donors and cancer patients (dated by TCRdb to the early 2020s). Library preparation used the immunoSEQ multiplex PCR assay. What TCRdb holds here is the immuneACCESS table cut down to in-frame rearrangements. Part of the clones is not present; checked against another copy, under half of the missing clones reflect an unresolved V gene, and the others are unexplained. The sample data list 100,000 to 150,000 clones, and roughly 90% of these were observed just once. Roughly 8.8% of the sample belongs to the ten largest clones. The sequencing sample was made of blood. The source is a man aged 18 to 29 in good health.

The DNA of the CDR3 is TGTGCCAGCAGTTACTCGCGTCAGGGCCAAAATTCACCCCTCCACTTT. Protein sequence: CASSYSRQGQNSPLHF. The rearrangement joins TRBV6-6 to TRBJ1-6; D perhaps matches TRBD1 (5 bases). Germline assignment: CDR1 MNHNY and CDR2 SVGAGI (reference sequence). The CDR3 is 16 amino acids. V lost 0 bases, J lost 7 bases, and 13 bases lay in between.

The rearrangement uses TRBV7-2 and TRBJ2-7; no firm D call. The CDR3 length is 14 residues. V was trimmed by 0 bases and J by 3 bases, leaving 9 bases between them. The germline CDR1 and CDR2 sequences are SGHTA and FQGNSA. For the CDR3, the DNA is TGTGCCAGCAGCTTAGCAGGGCAGAGCTACGAGCAGTACTTC. Residues: CASSLAGQSYEQYF.

V and J are TRBV5-1 and TRBJ2-7, with TRBD2 matching over 11 bases. Per germline, CDR1 SGHRS and CDR2 YFSETQ. This CDR3 contains 17 residues. Trimming removed 1 base from V and 1 base from J; junction bases left unmatched: 7. The CDR3 coding sequence is TGCGCCAGCAGCTTGCAGGCTAGCGGGGGGTCTTCCTACGAGCAGTACTTC. Amino acid sequence: CASSLQASGGSSYEQYF.

As DNA, the CDR3 is TGCGCCAGCAGCCCACAGGGTTCTTCTGGAAACACCATATATTTT. Amino acids: CASSPQGSSGNTIYF. The genes are TRBV5-1 and TRBJ1-3, with D maybe TRBD1 (6 bases). The CDR3 has 15 residues. Germline V CDR1 and CDR2: SGHRS, YFSETQ. V shed 4 bases and J shed 1 base, with 12 bases lying between them.

The rearrangement uses TRBV4-1 and TRBJ1-1, with D hard to call. Trimming stripped 0 bases from V and 0 bases from J, with 8 bases between. CDR3 length: 15 residues. The germline gives CDR1 MGHRA, CDR2 YSYEKL. The CDR3 here is CASSQDRTMNTEAFF. CDR3 DNA sequence: TGCGCCAGCAGCCAAGATCGGACTATGAACACTGAAGCTTTCTTT.

The V and J genes are TRBV5-1 and TRBJ2-1; 11 nucleotides agree with TRBD2. Unmatched junction bases numbered 11, after V lost 0 bases and J lost 0 bases. This CDR3 comprises 20 residues. The germline gives CDR1 SGHRS, CDR2 YFSETQ. DNA of the CDR3: TGCGCCAGCAGCTTGGCCTGGCTAGCGGGGGGCGAGACCTCCTACAATGAGCAGTTCTTC. Amino acids: CASSLAWLAGGETSYNEQFF.

The chain recombines TRBV11-3 with TRBJ2-2; 7 nucleotides agree with TRBD1. Germline V lookup: CDR1 SGHNT, CDR2 YENEEA. CDR3 length: 17 amino acids. The ends lost 5 bases at V and 1 base at J; junction bases unmatched: 10. CDR3 nucleotides: TGTGCCAGCAGCACCCGTACCGGGACAGAGAACACCGGGGAGCTGTTTTTT. Its translation is CASSTRTGTENTGELFF.

The chain uses TRBV30 and TRBJ2-7, with 7 bases matching TRBD1. The CDR3 totals 12 residues. Germline loops: CDR1 GTSNPN, CDR2 SVGIG (reference sequence). V lost 4 bases and J lost 0; bases outside the gene matches: 0. This chain's CDR3 is CAWTGGSYEQYF. The CDR3 bases are TGTGCCTGGACAGGGGGCTCCTACGAGCAGTACTTC.

This clone was detected once. The chain couples TRBV7-9 to TRBJ1-1, with 7 bases fitting TRBD1. This CDR3 is built from 14 residues. Per the germline V gene, CDR1 is SEHNR and CDR2 is FQNEAQ (reference sequence). V was pared by 5 bases and J by 1 base, with 4 bases of the junction left unmatched. The CDR3 loop reads CASSAQGGNTEAFF. The CDR3 DNA reads as TGTGCCAGCAGCGCCCAGGGGGGGAACACTGAAGCTTTCTTT.

This clone is medium-sized. The chain is built from TRBV9 and TRBJ2-2; D is unclear. Trimming cost V 0 bases and J 3 bases, with 12 bases left between them. CDR1 and CDR2 (germline): SGDLS, YYNGEE. The CDR3 sequence is 16 residues long. The CDR3 spells CASSVDPDHHTGELFF. CDR3 bases: TGTGCCAGCAGCGTAGATCCGGACCACCACACCGGGGAGCTGTTTTTT. Full variable domain (outside the CDR3, taken from reference TRBV9 and TRBJ2-2): DSGVTQTPKHLITATGQRVTLRCSPRSGDLSVYWYQQSLDQGLQFLIQYYNGEERAKGNILERFSAQQFPDLHSELNLSSLELGDSALYFCASSVDPDHHTGELFFGEGSRLTVL.

In this sample, this clone turned up once. The V and J genes are TRBV9 and TRBJ1-2; D unresolved. This CDR3 is 14 amino acids long. In germline, CDR1 is SGDLS, CDR2 YYNGEE. Trimming cost V 0 bases and J 0 bases, with 6 bases left between them. The CDR3 region is CASSVGISNYGYTF. In DNA, the CDR3 is TGTGCCAGCAGCGTAGGCATCTCTAACTATGGCTACACCTTC.

This chain joins TRBV12-5 and TRBJ2-2; TRBD1 agrees at 7 bases. The V and J ends lost 2 bases and 6 bases, in that order; junction bases with no gene match: 6. CDR1 is LGHNT and CDR2 is FRNRAP in the germline V gene. The CDR3 length is 15 residues. The CDR3 DNA reads TGTGCTAGTGGTTTGACCGGGACAGTGCCCGGGGAGCTGTTTTTT. This translates into CASGLTGTVPGELFF.

CDR3 bases: TGTGCCAACTTCGGGGCGGGGAGCACAGATACGCAGTATTTT. Amino acid sequence: CANFGAGSTDTQYF. The rearrangement joins TRBV7-9 to TRBJ2-3; D is possibly TRBD2 (6 bases). V was pared by 10 bases and J by 0 bases, with 14 bases between. This CDR3 contains 14 residues. Germline lookup yields CDR1 SEHNR and CDR2 FQNEAQ (reference sequence).

The chain combines TRBV9 with TRBJ2-3; 8 nucleotides line up with TRBD2. V dropped 4 bases and J dropped 4; count of bases not matched to a gene: 14. The germline V gene encodes CDR1 SGDLS and CDR2 YYNGEE. The CDR3 covers 17 residues. The CDR3 DNA sequence: TGTGCCAGCAGCCCAGGCTATTCGCGGGGGGATGCAGATACGCAGTATTTT. Translated: CASSPGYSRGDADTQYF.

The chain couples TRBV7-7 to TRBJ2-5, with D possibly being TRBD1 or TRBD2 (5 bases each). Trimming shortened V by 5 bases and J by 0 bases, and 7 bases separated the two germline ends. The CDR3 spans 13 residues. CDR1 and CDR2 from the germline V gene are SSHAT and FNYEAQ (reference sequence). CDR3 sequence (DNA): TGTGCCAGCAGCCGGGGCAACCAAGAGACCCAGTACTTC. Its protein is CASSRGNQETQYF.

This rearrangement joins TRBV10-3 to TRBJ1-4, with D perhaps matching TRBD1 (6 bases). The CDR3 spans 13 residues. The germline V gene encodes CDR1 ENHRY and CDR2 SYGVKD. V gave up 8 bases and J gave up 7 bases, with 14 bases separating them. The CDR3 sequence is CAIRRGDGEKLFF. The CDR3, as DNA: TGTGCCATCCGCAGGGGAGACGGTGAAAAACTGTTTTTT.

The chain combines TRBV15 with TRBJ2-7; no definite D call. Trimming left V 0 bases short and J 1 base short, with 4 bases between. CDR1 and CDR2 (germline): LNHNV, YYDKDF (reference sequence). This CDR3 is built from 13 residues. CDR3 in amino acids: CATSREVSYEQYF. Here the CDR3 DNA reads TGTGCCACCAGCAGAGAAGTGTCCTACGAGCAGTACTTC.

The J gene is TRBJ1-2, the V gene TRBV9; no definite D call. Trimming shortened V by 3 bases and J by 8 bases, and 14 bases separated the two germline ends. Germline V gene sequence: CDR1 SGDLS, CDR2 YYNGEE. This CDR3 is built from 13 residues. This CDR3 reads CASSAELTGGYTF. CDR3 in DNA: TGTGCCAGCAGCGCCGAACTTACGGGGGGCTACACCTTC.

The chain links TRBV27 to TRBJ1-4, with TRBD1 as a possible D gene (6 bases). This CDR3 contains 14 residues. CDR1 is MNHEY, CDR2 SMNVEV, per germline (reference sequence). V was shortened by 4 bases and J by 6 bases, with 12 bases between the two germline ends. The CDR3 protein is CASSSPGQYEKLFF. CDR3 sequence (DNA): TGTGCCAGCAGTTCACCGGGACAATATGAAAAACTGTTTTTT.

The chain is built from TRBV3-1 (or the pseudogene TRBV3-2) and TRBJ2-4; D is unresolved. The CDR3 is made up of 17 amino acids. Germline loops: CDR1 LGHDT, CDR2 YNNKEL (reference sequence). Trimming removed 4 bases from V and 0 bases from J, with 16 bases in between. CDR3 coding DNA: TGTGCCAGCAGCCTCTTCTCAGGCGATTTAGCCAAAAACATTCAGTACTTC. It specifies CASSLFSGDLAKNIQYF.

The chain uses TRBV2 and TRBJ2-5; no clear D gene. Trimming left V 2 bases short and J 5 bases short, with 9 bases between. The germline CDR1 and CDR2 sequences are SNHLY and FYNNEI. This CDR3 has 13 residues. The CDR3: CASSELEMETQYF. CDR3 sequence (DNA): TGTGCCAGCAGTGAATTAGAAATGGAGACCCAGTACTTC.

The CDR3 region has the DNA TGTGCCAGCACACGGGGGGGGCCGAGAGATACGCAGTATTTT. It is translated as CASTRGGPRDTQYF. The rearrangement joins TRBV13 to TRBJ2-3; 8 positions match TRBD2. The V segment lost 7 bases and the J segment 5 bases; nucleotides outside the gene matches: 8. Germline CDR1 reads PRHDT; CDR2 reads FYEKMQ (reference sequence). CDR3 length equals 14 residues.

This sequence joins TRBV6-6 and TRBJ1-4; 9 bases match TRBD1. CDR3 size: 16 residues. Germline trimming cut 5 bases from V and 6 bases from J; bases unmatched to any gene: 10. Per the germline V gene, CDR1 is MNHNY and CDR2 is SVGAGI (reference sequence). In DNA form, the CDR3 reads TGTGCCAGCAGTAACCAGTGGGACAGGGCAGATGAAAAACTGTTTTTT. This codes for CASSNQWDRADEKLFF.

This chain connects TRBV9 to TRBJ1-2, with TRBD1 matching over 8 bases. The CDR3 runs to 14 residues. Germline V gene lookup returns CDR1 SGDLS and CDR2 YYNGEE. After removal of 4 bases from V and 4 bases from J, the junction contained 6 bases not matched to a gene. CDR3 in amino acids: CASSQGQGAYGYTF. The CDR3 bases are TGTGCCAGCAGCCAAGGACAGGGAGCCTATGGCTACACCTTC. Combining the CDR3 with reference TRBV9 and TRBJ1-2 gives the whole variable domain DSGVTQTPKHLITATGQRVTLRCSPRSGDLSVYWYQQSLDQGLQFLIQYYNGEERAKGNILERFSAQQFPDLHSELNLSSLELGDSALYFCASSQGQGAYGYTFGSGTRLTVV.

This clone showed up just a few times. The rearrangement joins TRBV6-5 to TRBJ1-5, with D uncertain. This CDR3 is built from 12 residues. Trimming took 7 bases from V and 7 from J, leaving 11 bases between them. Germline V lookup: CDR1 MNHEY, CDR2 SVGAGI. The CDR3 sequence: CASKQRVQPQHF. The CDR3 DNA reads as TGTGCCAGCAAACAAAGGGTCCAGCCCCAGCATTTT.

The rearrangement joins TRBV9 to TRBJ2-3; perhaps TRBD1 as D (6 bases). Germline V gene data show CDR1 as SGDLS and CDR2 as YYNGEE. V shed 8 bases and J shed 5 bases, with 15 bases lying between them. The CDR3 sequence is 13 residues long. CDR3 amino acids: CASATQGEDTQYF. CDR3 bases: TGTGCCAGTGCGACACAGGGTGAAGATACGCAGTATTTT.